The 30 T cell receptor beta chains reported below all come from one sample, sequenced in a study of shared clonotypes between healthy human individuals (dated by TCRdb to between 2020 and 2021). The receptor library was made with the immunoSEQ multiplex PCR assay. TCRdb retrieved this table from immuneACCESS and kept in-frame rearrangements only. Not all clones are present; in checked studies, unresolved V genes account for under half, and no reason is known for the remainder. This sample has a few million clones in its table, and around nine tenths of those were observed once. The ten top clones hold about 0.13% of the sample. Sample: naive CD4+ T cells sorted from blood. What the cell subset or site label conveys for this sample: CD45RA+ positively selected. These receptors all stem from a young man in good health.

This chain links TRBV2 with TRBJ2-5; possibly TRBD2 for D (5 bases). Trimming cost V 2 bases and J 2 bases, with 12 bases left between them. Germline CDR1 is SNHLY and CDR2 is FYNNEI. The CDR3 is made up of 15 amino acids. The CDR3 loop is CASSELAGPQETQYF. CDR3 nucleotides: TGTGCCAGCAGTGAACTAGCCGGACCGCAAGAGACCCAGTACTTC. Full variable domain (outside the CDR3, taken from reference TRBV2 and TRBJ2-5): EPEVTQTPSHQVTQMGQEVILRCVPISNHLYFYWYRQILGQKVEFLVSFYNNEISEKSEIFDDQFSVERPDGSNFTLKIRSTKLEDSAMYFCASSELAGPQETQYFGPGTRLLVL.

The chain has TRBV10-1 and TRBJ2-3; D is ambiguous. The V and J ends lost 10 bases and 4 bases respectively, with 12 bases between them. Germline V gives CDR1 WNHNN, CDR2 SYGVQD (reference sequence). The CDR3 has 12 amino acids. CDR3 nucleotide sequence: TGCGCCACAACGTGGGGTGCAGATACGCAGTATTTT. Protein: CATTWGADTQYF.

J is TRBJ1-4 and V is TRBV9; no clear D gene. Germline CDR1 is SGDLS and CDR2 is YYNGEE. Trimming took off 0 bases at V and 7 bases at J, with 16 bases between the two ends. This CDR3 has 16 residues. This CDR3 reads CASSVASAMGGEKLFF. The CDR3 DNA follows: TGTGCCAGCAGCGTAGCCAGTGCGATGGGTGGTGAAAAACTGTTTTTT.

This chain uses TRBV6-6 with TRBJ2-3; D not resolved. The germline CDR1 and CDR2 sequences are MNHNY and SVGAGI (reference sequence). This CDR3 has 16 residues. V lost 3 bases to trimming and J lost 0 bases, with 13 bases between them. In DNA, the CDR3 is TGTGCCAGCAGTTATAGCAGGACGACTAGCACAGATACGCAGTATTTT. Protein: CASSYSRTTSTDTQYF.

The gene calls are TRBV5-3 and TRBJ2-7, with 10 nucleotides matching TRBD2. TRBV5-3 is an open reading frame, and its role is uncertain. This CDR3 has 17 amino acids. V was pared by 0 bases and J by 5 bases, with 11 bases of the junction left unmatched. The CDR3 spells CARSLDKSGRVRDEQYF. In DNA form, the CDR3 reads TGTGCCAGAAGCTTGGATAAGAGCGGGAGGGTTCGAGACGAGCAGTACTTC.

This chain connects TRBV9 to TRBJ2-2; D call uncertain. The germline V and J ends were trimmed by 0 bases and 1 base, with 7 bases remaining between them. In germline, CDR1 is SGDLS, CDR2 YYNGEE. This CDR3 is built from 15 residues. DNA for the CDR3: TGTGCCAGCAGCGTAGATGAACAGAACACCGGGGAGCTGTTTTTT. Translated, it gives CASSVDEQNTGELFF.

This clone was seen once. The CDR3 DNA is TGTGCCAGCAGCCTAGGACAGAAGGTGAGCTATAGTGGCTACACCTTC. Residues: CASSLGQKVSYSGYTF. The rearrangement uses TRBV5-6 and TRBJ1-2; TRBD1 might be the D (6 bases). The CDR3 loop spans 16 amino acids. Germline assignment: CDR1 SGHDT and CDR2 YYEEEE. Trimming removed 4 bases at V and 7 bases at J, with 23 bases between. The full variable domain, with the rest looked up from reference TRBV5-6 and TRBJ1-2, is DAGVTQSPTHLIKTRGQQVTLRCSPKSGHDTVSWYQQALGQGPQFIFQYYEEEERQRGNFPDRFSGHQFPNYSSELNVNALLLGDSALYLCASSLGQKVSYSGYTFGSGTRLTVV.

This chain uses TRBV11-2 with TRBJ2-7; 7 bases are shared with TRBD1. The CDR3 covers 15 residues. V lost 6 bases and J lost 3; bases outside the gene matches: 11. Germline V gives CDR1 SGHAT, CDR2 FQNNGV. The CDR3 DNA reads TGTGCCAGCAGGGCTTGGACAGGCCCTGTCTACGAGCAGTACTTC. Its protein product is CASRAWTGPVYEQYF.

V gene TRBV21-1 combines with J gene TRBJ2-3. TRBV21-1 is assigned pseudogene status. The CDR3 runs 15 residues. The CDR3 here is CASSKGPYETDTQYF. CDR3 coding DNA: TGTGCCAGCAGCAAAGGGCCGTATGAGACAGATACGCAGTATTTT.

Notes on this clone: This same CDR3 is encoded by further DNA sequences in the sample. The CDR3 here is CASSSRTGTYEQYF. The CDR3 DNA follows: TGTGCCAGCAGCTCCCGGACGGGTACCTACGAGCAGTACTTC. This sequence joins TRBV9 and TRBJ2-7; D is undetermined. Deletions cut 4 bases from V and 2 bases from J, with 13 bases between. Germline lookup yields CDR1 SGDLS and CDR2 YYNGEE. This CDR3 has 14 amino acids.

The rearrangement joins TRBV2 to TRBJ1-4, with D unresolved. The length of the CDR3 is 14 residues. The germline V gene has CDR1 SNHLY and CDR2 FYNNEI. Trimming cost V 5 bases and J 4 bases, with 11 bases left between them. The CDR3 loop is CASSWMSYNEKLFF. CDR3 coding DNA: TGTGCCAGCAGTTGGATGAGTTATAATGAAAAACTGTTTTTT.

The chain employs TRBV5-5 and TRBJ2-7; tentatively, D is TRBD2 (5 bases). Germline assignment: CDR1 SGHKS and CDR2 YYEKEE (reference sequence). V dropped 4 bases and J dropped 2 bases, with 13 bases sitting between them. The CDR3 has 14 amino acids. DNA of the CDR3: TGTGCCAGCAGCCGAGGGCCACCAACCTACGAGCAGTACTTC. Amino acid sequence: CASSRGPPTYEQYF. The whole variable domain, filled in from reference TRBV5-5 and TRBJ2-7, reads DAGVTQSPTHLIKTRGQQVTLRCSPISGHKSVSWYQQVLGQGPQFIFQYYEKEERGRGNFPDRFSARQFPNYSSELNVNALLLGDSALYLCASSRGPPTYEQYFGPGTRLTVT.

In nucleotides, the CDR3 is TGTGCCAGCAGCTTGTTAGGGGCAGGAGCCTACGAGCAGTACTTC. Encoded protein: CASSLLGAGAYEQYF. This rearrangement joins TRBV5-4 to TRBJ2-7, with D possibly TRBD1 on 5 matching bases. V gave up 1 base and J gave up 2 bases, with 13 bases separating them. The CDR3 is made up of 15 amino acids. Germline V gene lookup returns CDR1 SGHNT and CDR2 YYREEE (reference sequence). Filled out from reference TRBV5-4 and TRBJ2-7, the complete variable domain reads ETGVTQSPTHLIKTRGQQVTLRCSSQSGHNTVSWYQQALGQGPQFIFQYYREEENGRGNFPPRFSGLQFPNYSSELNVNALELDDSALYLCASSLLGAGAYEQYFGPGTRLTVT.

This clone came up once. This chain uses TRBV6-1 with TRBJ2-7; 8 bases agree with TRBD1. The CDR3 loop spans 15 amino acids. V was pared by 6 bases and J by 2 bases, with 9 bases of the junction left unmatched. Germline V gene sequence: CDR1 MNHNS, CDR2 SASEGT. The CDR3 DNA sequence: TGTGCCAGCAGGGACAGGGAGAACGTCGCCTACGAGCAGTACTTC. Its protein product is CASRDRENVAYEQYF.

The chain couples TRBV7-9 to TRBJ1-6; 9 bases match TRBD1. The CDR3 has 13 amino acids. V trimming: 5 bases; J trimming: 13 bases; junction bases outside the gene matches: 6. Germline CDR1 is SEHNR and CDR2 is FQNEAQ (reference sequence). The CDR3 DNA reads TGTGCCAGCAGCCGACAGGGGGGAACTCCCCTCCACTTT. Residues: CASSRQGGTPLHF.

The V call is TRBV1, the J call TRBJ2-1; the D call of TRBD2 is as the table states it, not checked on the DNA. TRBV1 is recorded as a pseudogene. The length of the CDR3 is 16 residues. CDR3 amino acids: CTSSDEREICGDEQFF. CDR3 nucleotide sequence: TGCACCAGCAGCGACGAGCGGGAAATCTGCGGCGATGAGCAGTTCTTC.

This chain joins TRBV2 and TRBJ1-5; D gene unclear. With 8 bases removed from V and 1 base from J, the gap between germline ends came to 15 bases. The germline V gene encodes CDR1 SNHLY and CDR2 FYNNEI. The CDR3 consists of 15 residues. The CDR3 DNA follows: TGTGCCAGCGCGAAGTGGTTGGTAAGCAATCAGCCCCAGCATTTT. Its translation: CASAKWLVSNQPQHF.

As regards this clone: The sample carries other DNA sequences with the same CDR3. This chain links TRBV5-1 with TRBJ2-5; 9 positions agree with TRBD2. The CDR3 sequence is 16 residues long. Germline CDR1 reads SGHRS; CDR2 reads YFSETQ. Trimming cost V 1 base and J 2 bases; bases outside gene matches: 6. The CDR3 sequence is CASSLNSGGPQETQYF. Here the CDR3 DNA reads TGCGCCAGCAGCTTGAACAGCGGGGGGCCGCAAGAGACCCAGTACTTC.

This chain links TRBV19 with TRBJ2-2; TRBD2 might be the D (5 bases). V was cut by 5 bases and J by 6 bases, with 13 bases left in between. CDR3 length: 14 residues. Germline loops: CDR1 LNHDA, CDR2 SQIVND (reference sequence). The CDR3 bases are TGTGCCAGTAGTGTGTTCCGGGAATCCGGGGAGCTGTTTTTT. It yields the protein CASSVFRESGELFF.

Here the CDR3 reads CASSFAQGGTEAFF. The CDR3 coding sequence is TGTGCCAGCAGCTTCGCCCAGGGAGGGACTGAAGCTTTCTTT. The J gene is TRBJ1-1, the V gene TRBV7-2, with a tentative D call TRBD1 (5 bases). This CDR3 region has 14 residues. V was shortened by 3 bases and J by 5 bases, with 13 bases between the two germline ends. Germline CDR1 SGHTA, CDR2 FQGNSA.

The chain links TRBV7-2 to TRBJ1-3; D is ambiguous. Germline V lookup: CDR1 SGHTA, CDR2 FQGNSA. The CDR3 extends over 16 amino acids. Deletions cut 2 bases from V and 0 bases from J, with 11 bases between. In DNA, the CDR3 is TGTGCCAGCAGCTTAAATGGGCGGAGCTCTGGAAACACCATATATTTT. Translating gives CASSLNGRSSGNTIYF. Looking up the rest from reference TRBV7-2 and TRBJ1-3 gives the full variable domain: GAGVSQSPSNKVTEKGKDVELRCDPISGHTALYWYRQSLGQGLEFLIYFQGNSAPDKSGLPSDRFSAERTGGSVSTLTIQRTQQEDSAVYLCASSLNGRSSGNTIYFGEGSWLTVV.

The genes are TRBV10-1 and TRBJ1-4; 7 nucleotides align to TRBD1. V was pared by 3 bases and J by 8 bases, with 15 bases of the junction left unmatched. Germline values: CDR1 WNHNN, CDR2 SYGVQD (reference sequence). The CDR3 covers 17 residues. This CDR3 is CASSDGKKGQVGEKLFF. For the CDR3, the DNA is TGCGCCAGCAGTGATGGAAAAAAAGGACAGGTGGGGGAAAAACTGTTTTTT.

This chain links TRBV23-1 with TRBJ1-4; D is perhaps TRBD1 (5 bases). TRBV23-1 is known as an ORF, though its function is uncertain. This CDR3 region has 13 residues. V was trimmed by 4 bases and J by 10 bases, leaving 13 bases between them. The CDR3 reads CASSRSGPGKLFF. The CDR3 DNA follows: TGCGCCAGCAGTCGATCAGGGCCGGGAAAACTGTTTTTT.

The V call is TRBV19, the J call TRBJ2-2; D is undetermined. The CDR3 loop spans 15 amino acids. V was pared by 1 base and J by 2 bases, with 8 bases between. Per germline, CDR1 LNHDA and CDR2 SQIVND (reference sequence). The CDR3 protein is CASSIGPVNTGELFF. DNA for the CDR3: TGTGCCAGTAGTATAGGGCCAGTTAACACCGGGGAGCTGTTTTTT.

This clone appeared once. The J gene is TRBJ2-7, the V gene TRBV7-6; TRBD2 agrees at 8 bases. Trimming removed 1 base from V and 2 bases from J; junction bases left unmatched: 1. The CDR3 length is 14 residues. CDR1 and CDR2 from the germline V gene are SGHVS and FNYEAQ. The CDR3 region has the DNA TGTGCCAGCAGCTTAGGCGGGGGGACCTACGAGCAGTACTTC. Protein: CASSLGGGTYEQYF. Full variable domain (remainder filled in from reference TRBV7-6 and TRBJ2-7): GAGVSQSPRYKVTKRGQDVALRCDPISGHVSLYWYRQALGQGPEFLTYFNYEAQQDKSGLPNDRFSAERPEGSISTLTIQRTEQRDSAMYRCASSLGGGTYEQYFGPGTRLTVT.

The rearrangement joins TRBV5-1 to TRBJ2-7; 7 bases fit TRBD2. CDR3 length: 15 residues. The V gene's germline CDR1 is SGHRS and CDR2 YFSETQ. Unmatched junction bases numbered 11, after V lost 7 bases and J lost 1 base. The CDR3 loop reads CASHSGRDPSYEQYF. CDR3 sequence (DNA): TGCGCCAGCCATTCGGGGAGGGATCCATCCTACGAGCAGTACTTC.

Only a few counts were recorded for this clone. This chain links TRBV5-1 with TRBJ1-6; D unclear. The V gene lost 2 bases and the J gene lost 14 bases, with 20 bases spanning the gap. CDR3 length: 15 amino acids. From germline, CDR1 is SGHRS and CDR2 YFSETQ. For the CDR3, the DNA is TGCGCCAGCAGCTTAGACCCGTCACGAAATTCGGCCCTCCACTTT. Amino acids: CASSLDPSRNSALHF.

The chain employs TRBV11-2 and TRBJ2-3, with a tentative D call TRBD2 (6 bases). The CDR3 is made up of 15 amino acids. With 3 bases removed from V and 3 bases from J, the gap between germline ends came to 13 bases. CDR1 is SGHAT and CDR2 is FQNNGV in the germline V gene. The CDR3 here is CASSLVGSRTDTQYF. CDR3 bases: TGTGCCAGCAGCTTGGTCGGGAGTCGAACAGATACGCAGTATTTT. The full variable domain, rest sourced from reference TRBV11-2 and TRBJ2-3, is EAGVAQSPRYKIIEKRQSVAFWCNPISGHATLYWYQQILGQGPKLLIQFQNNGVVDDSQLPKDRFSAERLKGVDSTLKIQPAKLEDSAVYLCASSLVGSRTDTQYFGPGTRLTVL.

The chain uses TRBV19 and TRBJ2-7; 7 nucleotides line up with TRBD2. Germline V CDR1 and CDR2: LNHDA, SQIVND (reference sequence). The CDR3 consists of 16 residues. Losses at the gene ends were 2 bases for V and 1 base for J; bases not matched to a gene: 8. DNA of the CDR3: TGTGCCAGTAGTATATCCCTGGGGAGGGGATCCTACGAGCAGTACTTC. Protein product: CASSISLGRGSYEQYF.

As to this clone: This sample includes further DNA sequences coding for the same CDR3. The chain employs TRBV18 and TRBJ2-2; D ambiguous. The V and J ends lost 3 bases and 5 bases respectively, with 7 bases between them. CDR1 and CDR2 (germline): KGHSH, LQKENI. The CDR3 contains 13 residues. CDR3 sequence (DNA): TGTGCCAGCTCACCTTTGCGGACCGGGGAGCTGTTTTTT. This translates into CASSPLRTGELFF.